The TCR beta chain under discussion was sequenced for a study of HIV-infected patients and healthy controls. This CDR3 region has 14 residues. Trimming removed 6 bases at V and 4 bases at J, with 17 bases between. Germline lookup yields CDR1 DFQATT and CDR2 SNEGSKA (reference sequence). MiXCR was run by TCRdb on the 5' RACE reads, yielding one entry per CDR3 protein. Here the sample spans under 70,000 distinct CDR3 sequences, roughly 21% being singletons. This clonotype was seen many times. The sample comprised CD4+ T cells from blood. This clonotype was sampled from a human donor in good health. The rearrangement joins TRBV20-1 to TRBJ2-3; the D gene could be TRBD1 or TRBD2 (5 bases each). The CDR3 loop is CSALRLRGSDTQYF. The CDR3 bases are TGCAGTGCATTAAGGCTCCGGGGCTCAGATACGCAGTATTTT.